This TCR beta chain was documented in a study of PD-1 blockade in mismatch repair-deficient tumors. Across the whole study: Patients had around 11 mismatch repair-deficient cancer types and were previously treated and progressing.

V shed 3 bases and J 4 bases; nucleotides not matched to a gene: 13. CDR1 is SEHNR and CDR2 is FQNEAQ in the germline V gene (reference sequence). This CDR3 comprises 17 residues. This clone has a handful of counts. Sequencing was performed with immunoSEQ multiplex PCR; in TCRdb, only in-frame clones are kept and a portion is missing. The data hold about 120,000 clones, with 70% to 90% observed a single time. This receptor was taken from an adult with mismatch repair-deficient cancer. Sequenced material: peripheral blood, taken 44 weeks after starting pembrolizumab. This chain links TRBV7-9 with TRBJ2-3; 7 bases match TRBD2. The CDR3 coding sequence is TGTGCCAGCAGCTTCCCCACTAGCGCGTCCGCTCCAGATACGCAGTATTTT. Protein sequence: CASSFPTSASAPDTQYF.